In this sample, the clone carrying this T cell receptor beta chain turned up a few times. The entry originates in a study of blood T cell repertoires in COVID-19. About the research overall: The origin of the acute and convalescent COVID-19 samples was the United States, Italy and Spain. PBMCs, B-cell-depleted T cells, or T cells were the source of the cDNA or gDNA that made up the material.

In the original workflow: Reference gene primer amplification yielded estimated nucleated cell counts. Clones were read by immunoSEQ multiplex PCR, and TCRdb kept only the in-frame ones, dropping some. V and J calls and clone size come straight from that table; D and trimming were deduced from the DNA. Of about 180,000 clones in the sample, 90% were seen once. Germline CDR1 is GTSNPN and CDR2 is SVGIG (reference sequence). The ends were cut back, 0 bases at V and 2 bases at J, with 8 bases in the middle. This CDR3 is built from 13 residues. The sequencing sample was made of peripheral blood. The chain has TRBV30 and TRBJ2-7; D perhaps matches TRBD2 (5 bases). This TCR came from a man between 45 and 60 years old with acute or convalescent COVID-19. CDR3 region: CAWSVGLTYEQYF. The CDR3 DNA is TGTGCCTGGAGTGTAGGACTCACCTACGAGCAGTACTTC.